Sequencing of this T cell receptor beta chain was carried out in a study of PD-L1 blockade in urothelial cancer. Study as a whole: Patients had been given 0 to 3 earlier chemotherapy regimens.

Regarding time point: pretreatment peripheral blood. TCRdb's copy holds only in-frame clones and misses some; the assay was immunoSEQ multiplex PCR. Of just under 65,000 clones listed, about 81% are singletons. As regards this clone: A junction boundary mismatches the germline segment, possibly from a read error.

There are 15 residues in the CDR3. Germline loops: CDR1 SGHNT, CDR2 YENEEA. The sample here was PBMCs, taken around atezolizumab (anti-PD-L1) treatment. The rearrangement joins TRBV11-3 to TRBJ1-3; D unclear. This TCR was sampled from a man in his 70s with urothelial cancer. The CDR3 nucleotides are TGTGCCAGCAGCCTAGACACACACTCTGGAAACACCATATATTTT. It yields the protein CASSLDTHSGNTIYF.